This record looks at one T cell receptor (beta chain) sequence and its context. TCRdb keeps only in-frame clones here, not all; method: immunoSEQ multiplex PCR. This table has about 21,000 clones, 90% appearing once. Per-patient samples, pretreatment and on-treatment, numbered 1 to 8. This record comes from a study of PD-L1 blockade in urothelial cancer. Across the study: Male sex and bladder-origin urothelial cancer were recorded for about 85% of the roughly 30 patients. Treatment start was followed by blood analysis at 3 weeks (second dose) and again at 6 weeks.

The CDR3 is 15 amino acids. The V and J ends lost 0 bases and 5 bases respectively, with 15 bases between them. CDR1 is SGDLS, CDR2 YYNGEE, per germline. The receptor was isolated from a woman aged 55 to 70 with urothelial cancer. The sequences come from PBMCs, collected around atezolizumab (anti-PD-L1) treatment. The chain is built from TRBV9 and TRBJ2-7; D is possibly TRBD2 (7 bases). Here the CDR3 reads CASSVEGGRFDEQYF. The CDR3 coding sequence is TGTGCCAGCAGCGTAGAGGGGGGGCGCTTTGACGAGCAGTACTTC.